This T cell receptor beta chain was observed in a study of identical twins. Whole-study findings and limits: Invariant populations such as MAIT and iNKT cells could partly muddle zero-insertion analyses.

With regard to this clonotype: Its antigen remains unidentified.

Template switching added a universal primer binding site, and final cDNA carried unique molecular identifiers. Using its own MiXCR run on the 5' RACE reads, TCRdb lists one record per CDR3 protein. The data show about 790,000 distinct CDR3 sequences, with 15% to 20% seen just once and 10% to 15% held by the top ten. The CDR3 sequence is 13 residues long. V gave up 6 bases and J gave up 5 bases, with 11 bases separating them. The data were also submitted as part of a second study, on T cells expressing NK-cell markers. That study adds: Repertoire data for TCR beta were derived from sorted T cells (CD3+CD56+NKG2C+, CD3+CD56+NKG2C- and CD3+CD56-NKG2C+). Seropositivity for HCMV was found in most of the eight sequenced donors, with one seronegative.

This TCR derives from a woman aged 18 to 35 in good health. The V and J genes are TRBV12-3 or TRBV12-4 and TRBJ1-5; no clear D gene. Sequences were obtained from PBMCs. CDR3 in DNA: TGTGCCAGCAGGTCCGCGGATCATCAGCCCCAGCATTTT. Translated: CASRSADHQPQHF.